The entry that follows covers one TCR beta chain sequence. Other nucleotide sequences in the sample specify the same CDR3. This record belongs to a study of PD-L1 blockade in urothelial cancer. Whole-study context: Blood samples contained a median about 150,000 T cells.

Each PCR had synthetic TCR analog templates added to it as a spike-in. Assay used: immunoSEQ multiplex PCR; TCRdb lists only in-frame clones, some missing. The sample includes 85,000 to 130,000 clones, 91% seen only once; the top ten take just over 0.9%. It was locally advanced or metastatic urothelial carcinoma that patients had. Individual patients had between 1 and 8 samples, taken pretreatment and on-treatment. The sample in question was PBMCs, obtained around atezolizumab (anti-PD-L1) treatment. This receptor was obtained from a woman older than 75 with urothelial cancer.

The CDR3 nucleotides are TGTGCCAGCAGCTTGGGAGGGAACTATGGCTACACCTTC. Protein: CASSLGGNYGYTF. V gene TRBV5-4 combines with J gene TRBJ1-2; D unresolved. This CDR3 has 13 residues. V lost 0 bases and J lost 2, with 5 bases in between. Per the germline V gene, CDR1 is SGHNT and CDR2 is YYREEE (reference sequence).